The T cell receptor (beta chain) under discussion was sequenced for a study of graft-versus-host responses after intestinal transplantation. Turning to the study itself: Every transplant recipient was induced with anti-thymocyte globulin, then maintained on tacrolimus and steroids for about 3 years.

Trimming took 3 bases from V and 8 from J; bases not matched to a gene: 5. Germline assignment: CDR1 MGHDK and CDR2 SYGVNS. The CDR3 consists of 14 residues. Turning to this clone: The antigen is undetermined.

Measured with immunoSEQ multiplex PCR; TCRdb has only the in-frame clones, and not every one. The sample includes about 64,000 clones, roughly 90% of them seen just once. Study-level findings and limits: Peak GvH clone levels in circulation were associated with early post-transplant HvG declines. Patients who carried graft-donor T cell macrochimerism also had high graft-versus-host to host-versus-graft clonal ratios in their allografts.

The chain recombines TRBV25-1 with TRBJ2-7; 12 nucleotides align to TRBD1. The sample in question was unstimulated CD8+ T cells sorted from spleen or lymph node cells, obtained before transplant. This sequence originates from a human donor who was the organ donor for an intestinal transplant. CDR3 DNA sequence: TGTGCCAGCAGTGACCGGGACAGGGGGCTCCAGCAGTACTTC. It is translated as CASSDRDRGLQQYF.